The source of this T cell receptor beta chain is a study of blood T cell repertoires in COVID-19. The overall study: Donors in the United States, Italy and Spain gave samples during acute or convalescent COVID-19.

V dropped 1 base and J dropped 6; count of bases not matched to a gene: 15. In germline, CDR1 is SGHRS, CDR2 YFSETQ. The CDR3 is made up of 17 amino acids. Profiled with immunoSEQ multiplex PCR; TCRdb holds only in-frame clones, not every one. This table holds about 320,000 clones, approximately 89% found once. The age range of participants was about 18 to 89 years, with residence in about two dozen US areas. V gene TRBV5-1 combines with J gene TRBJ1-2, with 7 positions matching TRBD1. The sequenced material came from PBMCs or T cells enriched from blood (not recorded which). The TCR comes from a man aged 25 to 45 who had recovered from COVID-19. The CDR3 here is CASSLYRAGGPLHGYTF. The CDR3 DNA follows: TGCGCCAGCAGCTTGTATCGCGCAGGGGGGCCATTGCATGGCTACACCTTC. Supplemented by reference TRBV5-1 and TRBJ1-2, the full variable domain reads KAGVTQTPRYLIKTRGQQVTLSCSPISGHRSVSWYQQTPGQGLQFLFEYFSETQRNKGNFPGRFSGRQFSNSRSEMNVSTLELGDSALYLCASSLYRAGGPLHGYTFGSGTRLTVV.